This T cell receptor beta chain was identified during a study of OX40 agonist ivuxolimab in advanced cancers. Turning to the study itself: The patients' treatment was ivuxolimab, an agonistic anti-OX40 (CD134) antibody.

The germline gives CDR1 SGHNT, CDR2 YENEEA. The CDR3 sequence is 16 residues long. The J segment lost 8 bases and the V segment lost 3 bases, leaving 13 bases of the junction unmatched. With regard to this clone: Antigen specificity is unknown.

The data were produced by immunoSEQ multiplex PCR, yet TCRdb's version contains in-frame clones alone and is incomplete. The sample consists of over 65,000 clones, roughly 86% of them appearing once. Study results and caveats: The study found among the lowest clonal expansion in partial responders at 0.1-3.0 mg/kg.

This receptor was obtained from an adult with an advanced solid tumor such as melanoma, head and neck, liver or kidney cancer. Sequenced material: CD4+ or CD8+ T cells sorted from blood, taken in a trial of the OX40 agonist ivuxolimab. The V gene is TRBV11-3, the J gene TRBJ2-7; TRBD2 agrees at 10 bases. CDR3 nucleotides: TGTGCCAGCAGCTTTACGACTAGCGGGCTATACATTAAGCAGTACTTC. Protein: CASSFTTSGLYIKQYF.